Listed below are T cell receptor beta chains from one sample, sequenced in a study of breast tumors, draining lymph nodes, adjacent tissues. TCRdb re-called the multiplex PCR reads with MiXCR, one entry per CDR3 protein. The table records roughly 49,000 distinct CDR3 sequences, roughly 40% of them present only once. The specimen was breast tumor tissue. These receptors were collected from a female donor with breast cancer. Some clones in this sample may be carry-over from other donors' samples. Both conserved end residues are part of each CDR3. D genes are given only for firm matches. The size field is filled for only some rows; it gives once, few, many or a size class.

D,V,size,J,DNA,CDR3
-,TRBV9,-,TRBJ2-2,TGTGCCAGCAGCGCTGGACAGTACCGCACCGGAGAGCTGTTTTTT,CASSAGQYRTGELFF
-,TRBV5-4,-,TRBJ2-2,TGTGCCAGCAGCCCACAGACAGGGGAGCTGTTTTTT,CASSPQTGELFF
-,TRBV5-5,-,TRBJ2-2,TGTGCCAGCAGCGTAGCGAGGGGAAACACCGGGGAGCTGTTTTTT,CASSVARGNTGELFF
TRBD1,TRBV5-1,many,TRBJ2-5,TGCGCCAGCCGCTCGACAGGGGGCTTTCGGGAGACCCAGTACTTC,CASRSTGGFRETQYF
TRBD1,TRBV5-1,many,TRBJ1-2,TGCGCCAGCAGCCCCGGGACAGGTGACTATGGCTACACCTTC,CASSPGTGDYGYTF
-,TRBV11-2,-,TRBJ2-6,TGTGCCAGCAGCTTGTCGGGGTCCAACGTCCTGACTTTC,CASSLSGSNVLTF
-,TRBV29-1,many,TRBJ2-5,TGCAGCGTTGAAGGCGGGGGCGATTGGAAGACCCAGTACTTC,CSVEGGGDWKTQYF
TRBD2,TRBV5-6,many,TRBJ2-5,TGTGCCAGCAGCTTGGTGGGACTAGCGGGTGAAGAGACCCAGTACTTC,CASSLVGLAGEETQYF
TRBD1,TRBV20-1,-,TRBJ2-5,TGCAGTGCTAGAGTACAGGGGGAGACCCAGTACTTC,CSARVQGETQYF
-,TRBV27,many,TRBJ1-6,TGTGCCAGCAGTTTAACCGGCCCACCTAGGAATTCACCCCTCCACTTT,CASSLTGPPRNSPLHF
-,TRBV7-3,many,TRBJ2-3,TGTGCCAGCAGCGAAGGCGGGATCGGTGGAAATACGCAGTATTTT,CASSEGGIGGNTQYF
TRBD1,TRBV28,-,TRBJ2-5,TGTGCCAGCAGTTTTCGGACAGGTCAAGAGACCCAGTACTTC,CASSFRTGQETQYF
-,TRBV29-1,-,TRBJ1-2,TGCAGCGTTGAAGGAAGGGTGACAGTCTATGGCTACACCTTC,CSVEGRVTVYGYTF
-,TRBV19,-,TRBJ2-7,TGTGCCGGTAGTATAGCAGGGAGTGGGCAGTACTTC,CAGSIAGSGQYF
-,TRBV3-1,many,TRBJ2-2,TGTGCCAGCAGCCAGACCCCCAACACCGGGGAGCTGTTTTTT,CASSQTPNTGELFF
-,TRBV5-1,many,TRBJ1-5,TGCGCCAGCAGCTTGGTAGCCGGGGGGGATCAGCCCCAGCATTTT,CASSLVAGGDQPQHF
-,TRBV5-1,-,TRBJ2-3,TGCGCCAGCAGCTCCTCGAACGGGATAAGCTCAGATACGCAGTATTTT,CASSSSNGISSDTQYF
-,TRBV4-2,many,TRBJ2-3,TGTGCCAGCAGCCTAGAACTAGCTAGCACAGATACGCAGTATTTT,CASSLELASTDTQYF
-,TRBV12-3/TRBV12-4,many,TRBJ1-6,TGTGCCAGCAGTCTGGGGCACTCACCCCTCCACTTT,CASSLGHSPLHF
-,TRBV2,-,TRBJ2-1,TGTGCCAGCAGTGGGGCCGTTTACAATGAGCAGTTCTTC,CASSGAVYNEQFF
TRBD2,TRBV7-6,many,TRBJ2-1,TGTGCCAGCAGCTTAATAGCGGGAGGCTACAATGAGCAGTTCTTC,CASSLIAGGYNEQFF
TRBD1,TRBV10-1,-,TRBJ1-3,TGCGCCAGCAGCCCGGACAGGGACTCTCGAAACACCATATACTTT,CASSPDRDSRNTIYF
-,TRBV19,once,TRBJ1-1,TGTGCCAGTAGTATGAAGGTGAACACTGAAGCTTTCTTT,CASSMKVNTEAFF
-,TRBV29-1,-,TRBJ2-1,TGCAGCTTACTAGCTAGTGATGAGCAGTTCTTC,CSLLASDEQFF
-,TRBV5-1,many,TRBJ2-7,TGCGCCAGCAGCTTGGCTACAGGGACTCCCTACGAGCAGTACTTC,CASSLATGTPYEQYF
TRBD1,TRBV6-5,-,TRBJ1-5,TGTGCCAGCAGCCCACGGTTGACAGGGAATCAGCCCCAGCATTTT,CASSPRLTGNQPQHF
-,TRBV7-2,-,TRBJ2-5,TGTGCCGGCAGCGCGGCCAGCGGGTTCCAAGAGACCCAGCACTTC,CAGSAASGFQETQHF
TRBD1,TRBV24-1,-,TRBJ1-2,TGTGCCACCGGTGCTGGGACAGGGGGAGTCTATGGCTACACCTTC,CATGAGTGGVYGYTF
-,TRBV7-2,-,TRBJ2-7,TGTGCCAGCAGCTTCGACGCGGGCCGACCCTCCTACGGGCAGTACTTC,CASSFDAGRPSYGQYF
TRBD2,TRBV20-1,once,TRBJ2-3,TGCAGTGCCAGGCCCTTCGCGGGACTAGTAACAGATAGGCAGTATTTT,CSARPFAGLVTDRQYF
TRBD1,TRBV7-2,many,TRBJ1-3,TGTGCCAGCAGCTTCGGCGGGACAGCTGGAAACACCATATATTTT,CASSFGGTAGNTIYF
-,TRBV6-6,-,TRBJ1-3,TGTGCCAGCAGTATCCCGGAACGAAACACCATATATTTT,CASSIPERNTIYF
-,TRBV11-3,-,TRBJ2-3,-,CASSFYICSAWNSGRTTSTDTQYF
TRBD2,TRBV10-2,-,TRBJ2-1,TGTGCCAGCAGTGAATGGAGCGGGAGGGACATGCGTGAGCAGTTCTTC,CASSEWSGRDMREQFF
TRBD2,TRBV20-1,-,TRBJ2-1,TGCAGTGCTAAGGGACTAGCGGGAGATGAGCAGTTCTTC,CSAKGLAGDEQFF